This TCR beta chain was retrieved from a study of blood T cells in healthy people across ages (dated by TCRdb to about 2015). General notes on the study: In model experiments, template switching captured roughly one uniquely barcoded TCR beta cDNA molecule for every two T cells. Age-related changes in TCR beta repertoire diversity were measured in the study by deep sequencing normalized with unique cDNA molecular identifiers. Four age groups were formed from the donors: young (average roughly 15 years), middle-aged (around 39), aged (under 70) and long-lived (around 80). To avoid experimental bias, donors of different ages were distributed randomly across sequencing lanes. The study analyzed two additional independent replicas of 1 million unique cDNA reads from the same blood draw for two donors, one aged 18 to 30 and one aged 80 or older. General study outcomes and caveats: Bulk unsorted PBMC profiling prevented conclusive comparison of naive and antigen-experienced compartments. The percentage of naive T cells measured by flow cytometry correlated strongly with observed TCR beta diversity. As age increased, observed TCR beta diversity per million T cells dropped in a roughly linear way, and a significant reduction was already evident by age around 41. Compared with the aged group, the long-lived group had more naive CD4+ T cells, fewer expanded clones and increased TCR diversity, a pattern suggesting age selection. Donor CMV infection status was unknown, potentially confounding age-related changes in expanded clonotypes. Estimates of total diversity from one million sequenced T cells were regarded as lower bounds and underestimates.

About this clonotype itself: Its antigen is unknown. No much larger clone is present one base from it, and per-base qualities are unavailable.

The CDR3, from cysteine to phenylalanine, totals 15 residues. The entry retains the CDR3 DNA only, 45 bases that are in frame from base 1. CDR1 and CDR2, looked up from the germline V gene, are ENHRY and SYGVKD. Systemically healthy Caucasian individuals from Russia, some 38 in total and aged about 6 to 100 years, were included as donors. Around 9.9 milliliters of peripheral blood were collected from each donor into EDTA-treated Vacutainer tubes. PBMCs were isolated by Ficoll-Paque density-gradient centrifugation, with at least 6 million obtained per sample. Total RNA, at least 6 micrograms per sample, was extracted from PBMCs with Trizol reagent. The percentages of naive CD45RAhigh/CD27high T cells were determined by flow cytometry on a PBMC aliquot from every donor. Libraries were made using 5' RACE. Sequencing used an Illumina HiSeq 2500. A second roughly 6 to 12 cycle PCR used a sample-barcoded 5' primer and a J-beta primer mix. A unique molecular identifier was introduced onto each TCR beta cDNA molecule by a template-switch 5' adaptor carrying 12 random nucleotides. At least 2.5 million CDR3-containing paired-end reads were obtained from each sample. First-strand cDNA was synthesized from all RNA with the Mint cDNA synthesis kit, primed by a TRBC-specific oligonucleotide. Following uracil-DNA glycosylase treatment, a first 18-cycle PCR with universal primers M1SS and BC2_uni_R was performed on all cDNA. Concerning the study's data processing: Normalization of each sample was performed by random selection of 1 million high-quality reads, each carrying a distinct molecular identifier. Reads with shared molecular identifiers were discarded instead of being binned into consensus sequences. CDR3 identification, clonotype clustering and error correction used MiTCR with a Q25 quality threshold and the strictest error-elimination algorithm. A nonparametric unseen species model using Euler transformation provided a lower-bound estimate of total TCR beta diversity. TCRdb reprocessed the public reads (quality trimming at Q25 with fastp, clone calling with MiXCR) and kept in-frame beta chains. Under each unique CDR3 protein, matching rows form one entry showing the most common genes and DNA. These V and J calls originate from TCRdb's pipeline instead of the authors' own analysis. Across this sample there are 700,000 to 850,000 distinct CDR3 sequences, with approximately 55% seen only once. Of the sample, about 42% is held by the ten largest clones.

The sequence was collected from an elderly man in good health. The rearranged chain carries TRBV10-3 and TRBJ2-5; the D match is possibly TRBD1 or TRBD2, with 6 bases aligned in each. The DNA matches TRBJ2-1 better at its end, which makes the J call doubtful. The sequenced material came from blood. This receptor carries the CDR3 CAISEAGSQGETQFF. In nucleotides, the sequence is TGTGCCATCAGCGAAGCGGGCTCACAGGGAGAGACCCAGTTCTTC.